Below, 9 T cell receptor beta chains from the same sample are listed, as sequenced in a study of cytomegalovirus exposure and HLA in healthy donors. Clones were read by immunoSEQ multiplex PCR, and TCRdb kept only the in-frame ones, dropping some. The data contain 150,000 or so clones, roughly 87% of them singletons. The sequenced sample consisted of PBMCs. Receptors were obtained from a woman under 30 in good health and CMV-seropositive.

The chain employs TRBV7-3 and TRBJ2-5; 9 bases are shared with TRBD1. The V gene's germline CDR1 is SGHTA and CDR2 FQGTGA. This CDR3 is built from 15 residues. V lost 5 bases and J lost 5; bases outside the gene matches: 9. The CDR3 spells CASSTGTGRRETQYF. In DNA form, the CDR3 reads TGTGCCAGCAGCACCGGGACAGGGCGTCGGGAGACCCAGTACTTC.

The chain couples TRBV29-1 to TRBJ2-2, with a tentative D call TRBD1 (5 bases). With 7 bases removed from V and 4 bases from J, the gap between germline ends came to 16 bases. CDR1 is SQVTM and CDR2 is ANQGSEA in the germline V gene. The CDR3 has 14 amino acids. The CDR3 here is CSADQGFGTGELFF. The CDR3 nucleotides read TGCAGCGCTGACCAGGGATTCGGCACCGGGGAGCTGTTTTTT.

The V gene is TRBV27, the J gene TRBJ1-1, with a possible D match to TRBD1 (6 bases). The CDR3 is 13 amino acids. V was clipped by 4 bases and J by 8 bases, with 14 bases between them. Germline V CDR1 and CDR2: MNHEY, SMNVEV (reference sequence). Written as DNA, the CDR3 is TGTGCCAGCAGTTCCGGACAGCATATCGAAGCTTTCTTT. Protein: CASSSGQHIEAFF.

The chain carries TRBV7-9 and TRBJ2-5; 9 bases are a match to TRBD1. The CDR3 has 15 residues. J was trimmed by 4 bases and V by 5 bases; bases with no gene match: 8. The germline gives CDR1 SEHNR, CDR2 FQNEAQ (reference sequence). This CDR3 reads CASSAGQGKGETQYF. The CDR3, as DNA: TGTGCCAGCAGCGCAGGACAGGGGAAGGGAGAGACCCAGTACTTC.

The V gene is TRBV6-5, the J gene TRBJ1-1, with 9 bases matching TRBD1. V shed 0 bases, J shed 4 bases, and the junction held 6 bases outside the gene matches. Germline values: CDR1 MNHEY, CDR2 SVGAGI. The CDR3 totals 16 residues. The DNA for the CDR3 is TGTGCCAGCAGTTACTCGATTTTACAGGGGGCCACTGAAGCTTTCTTT. It codes for CASSYSILQGATEAFF.

In its sample, this clone was seen once. This chain links TRBV28 with TRBJ1-4, with D possibly TRBD1 on 6 matching bases. The ends were cut back, 8 bases at V and 4 bases at J, with 11 bases in the middle. This CDR3 region has 13 residues. From germline, CDR1 is MDHEN and CDR2 SYDVKM. The CDR3 sequence is CASLDRLNEKLFF. The DNA of the CDR3 is TGTGCCAGCCTAGACAGGCTTAATGAAAAACTGTTTTTT.

J is TRBJ2-1 and V is TRBV9, with TRBD2 matching 10 bases. The CDR3 runs to 14 residues. Germline CDR1 and CDR2: SGDLS and YYNGEE. V shed 2 bases, J shed 9 bases, and the junction held 5 bases outside the gene matches. CDR3 protein: CASSVSGGAVEQFF. The CDR3 nucleotides read TGTGCCAGCAGCGTCAGCGGGGGGGCCGTTGAGCAGTTCTTC. The full variable domain, its missing parts supplied by reference TRBV9 and TRBJ2-1, is DSGVTQTPKHLITATGQRVTLRCSPRSGDLSVYWYQQSLDQGLQFLIQYYNGEERAKGNILERFSAQQFPDLHSELNLSSLELGDSALYFCASSVSGGAVEQFFGPGTRLTVL.

V is TRBV6-4 and J is TRBJ1-5, with D unresolved. This CDR3 has 11 amino acids. V was cut by 8 bases and J by 8 bases, with 10 bases left in between. The germline gives CDR1 MRHNA, CDR2 SNTAGT. The CDR3 DNA is TGTGCCAGCTCCCCAGCGGAGCCCCAGCATTTT. Protein: CASSPAEPQHF.

The chain links TRBV28 to TRBJ1-5; D not resolved. The CDR3 extends over 17 amino acids. Germline CDR1 MDHEN, CDR2 SYDVKM. The ends were cut back, 2 bases at V and 0 bases at J, with 14 bases in the middle. CDR3 region: CASSLPYEKYSNQPQHF. DNA for the CDR3: TGTGCCAGCAGTTTACCCTATGAGAAGTATAGCAATCAGCCCCAGCATTTT.